This TCR beta chain was obtained from a study of cytomegalovirus exposure and HLA in healthy donors. This clone was seen more than once but under ten times. In the PCR, 60 Vbeta and 13 Jbeta primers were used. The table came from immunoSEQ multiplex PCR; TCRdb's copy has only in-frame clones and leaves some out. The sample has tens of thousands of clones, almost 85% seen once. Germline CDR1 reads SGHRS; CDR2 reads YFSETQ. The V gene lost 4 bases and the J gene lost 4 bases, with 14 bases spanning the gap. This CDR3 has 14 amino acids. The receptor's source is a man in his forties or fifties in good health and CMV-seronegative. Sequencing was performed on PBMCs. The V call is TRBV5-1, the J call TRBJ1-1, with a possible D match to TRBD1 (5 bases). The CDR3 DNA reads TGCGCCAGCAGCCCACGGGGGGGTGGCACTGAAGCTTTCTTT. It codes for CASSPRGGGTEAFF.